This is a list of T cell receptor beta chains from one sample in a study of blood T cell repertoires in COVID-19. Only in-frame clones appear in the TCRdb table, and some are missing; sequencing was by immunoSEQ multiplex PCR. The sample has approximately 240,000 clones; 87% are singletons. Sequencing was done on a sample of PBMCs or T cells enriched from blood (not recorded which). The receptors here all came from a woman aged 30 to 39 with acute COVID-19. Both conserved end residues are part of each CDR3. A D gene is named only where the DNA matches it firmly. Where a row states a size, it is once, few, many or the class of an expanded clone; other rows omit it.

- | TRBD2 | TRBJ2-7 | TRBV28 | TGTGCCAGCAGTCCCCTCGGGGGGGACCTATCCTACGAGCAGTACTTC | CASSPLGGDLSYEQYF
- | TRBD1 | TRBJ1-6 | TRBV6-5 | TGTGCCAGCAGGACCGGGACAGGGGGTAATTCACCCCTCCACTTT | CASRTGTGGNSPLHF
- | - | TRBJ1-1 | TRBV21-1 | TGTGCCAGCAGCAAACCGGCAGGGTGGAACACTGAAGCTTTCTTT | CASSKPAGWNTEAFF
- | - | TRBJ1-1 | TRBV7-3 | TGTGCCAGCATCCCGGGGTGGGGGAACACTGAAGCTTTCTTT | CASIPGWGNTEAFF
- | TRBD1 | TRBJ2-1 | TRBV4-1 | TGCGCCAGCAGCCAGCGACAGGGGGCTTTGTACAATGAGCAGTTCTTC | CASSQRQGALYNEQFF
- | - | TRBJ1-5 | TRBV12-3/TRBV12-4 | TGTGCCAGCAGTTTTGCCGGGGGTCAGCCCCAGCATTTT | CASSFAGGQPQHF
- | - | TRBJ1-2 | TRBV30 | TGTGCCTGGAGTGTACACGGGAACTATGGCTACACCTTC | CAWSVHGNYGYTF
once | TRBD2 | TRBJ2-1 | TRBV7-7 | TGTGCTAGCAGCTTAATGGGGGGGAATGAGCAGTTCTTC | CASSLMGGNEQFF
few | - | TRBJ1-1 | TRBV28 | TGTGCCAGCAGCCACAACAGCTATGAAGCTTTCTTT | CASSHNSYEAFF
once | TRBD2 | TRBJ2-4 | TRBV2 | TGTGCCAGCAGTGAGACTAGCGGACTAGCCAAAAACATTCAGTACTTC | CASSETSGLAKNIQYF
- | TRBD2 | TRBJ2-3 | TRBV6-4 | TGTGCCAGCAGGGAAACTAGCGGGGTCACAGATACGCAGTATTTT | CASRETSGVTDTQYF
- | - | TRBJ1-4 | TRBV7-9 | TGTGCCAGCAGCTTCCCCTCCGAGAGGGCTGGGGAAAAACTGTTTTTT | CASSFPSERAGEKLFF
- | - | TRBJ1-1 | TRBV27 | TGTGCCAGCAGTTCCCCGGCGGGGTCGAACACTGAAGCTTTCTTT | CASSSPAGSNTEAFF
- | - | TRBJ2-5 | TRBV15 | TGTGCCACCAGCAGTGGGAGGCAAGAGACCCAGTACTTC | CATSSGRQETQYF
- | TRBD1 | TRBJ1-1 | TRBV3-1/TRBV3-2 | TGTGCCAGCAGCCAGAGGGACAGGGAGTTCACTGAAGCTTTCTTT | CASSQRDREFTEAFF
- | TRBD2 | TRBJ2-3 | TRBV27 | TGTGCCAGCAGTTCCCCATCGACTAGCGGGCGCACAGATACGCAGTATTTT | CASSSPSTSGRTDTQYF
- | - | TRBJ1-1 | TRBV14 | TGTGCCAGCAGCCAAGAGGGGCAAGCTTTCTTT | CASSQEGQAFF
- | TRBD1 | TRBJ2-5 | TRBV5-1 | TGCGCCAGCAGCGCAAACAGGGGGCGGGAGACCCAGTACTTC | CASSANRGRETQYF
- | TRBD2 | TRBJ2-7 | TRBV7-3 | TGTGCCAGCAGCTTAAATAAACGCGTTACCGGGACTAGCCTAGTCTACGAGCAGTACTTC | CASSLNKRVTGTSLVYEQYF
- | - | TRBJ1-6 | TRBV7-9 | TGTGCCAGCAGCTTAGGGCAGGATTCACCCCTCCACTTT | CASSLGQDSPLHF
- | TRBD2 | TRBJ2-3 | TRBV19 | TGTGCCAGTAGTGAGACGGGACTAGCAACAGATACGCAGTATTTT | CASSETGLATDTQYF
few | - | TRBJ2-7 | TRBV4-3 | TGCGCCAGCAGCCTTGATGCCCGGGGCTCCTACGAGCAGTACTTC | CASSLDARGSYEQYF
- | TRBD1 | TRBJ1-2 | TRBV18 | TGTGCCAGCTCACTAGGACAGGGCGTTCCCACCTTC | CASSLGQGVPTF
- | TRBD1 | TRBJ1-5 | TRBV25-1 | TGTGCCAGCAGTGCAACAGGGGGTCGGCAGCCCCAGCATTTT | CASSATGGRQPQHF
once | - | TRBJ1-2 | TRBV9 | TGTGCCAGCAGCGTAGAGCTTAACTATGGCTACACCTTC | CASSVELNYGYTF
- | TRBD2 | TRBJ2-3 | TRBV15 | TGTGCCACCAGCAGCGGGAGGGCCTCGATAGATACGCAGTATTTT | CATSSGRASIDTQYF
- | - | TRBJ1-3 | TRBV2 | TGTGCCAGCAGTGAAGGTTTGCCCAGGGAACCTGGAAACACCATATATTTT | CASSEGLPREPGNTIYF
- | - | TRBJ2-2 | TRBV9 | TGTGCCAGCAGCGGCCTTGGGGGGGCGAGGACCGGGGAGCTGTTTTTT | CASSGLGGARTGELFF
- | - | TRBJ1-2 | TRBV12-3/TRBV12-4 | TGTGCCAGCAGTTTCCTGGAGGGCTACACCTTC | CASSFLEGYTF
- | - | TRBJ1-6 | TRBV28 | TGTGCCAGCAGTTTCCAGGTTTCGGGACTCCACTTT | CASSFQVSGLHF
few | - | TRBJ2-7 | TRBV7-9 | TGTGCCAGCAGCTTAGTGGCGAGGGACTACGAGCAGTACTTC | CASSLVARDYEQYF
once | - | TRBJ1-1 | TRBV5-1 | TGCGCCAGCAGCTTATCACTTGGGCTTATGAACACTGAAGCTTTCTTT | CASSLSLGLMNTEAFF
- | TRBD1 | TRBJ2-3 | TRBV5-1 | TGCGCCAGCAGCTCCCCCGGGACAGGGTCCCCGGAGACGCAGTATTTT | CASSSPGTGSPETQYF